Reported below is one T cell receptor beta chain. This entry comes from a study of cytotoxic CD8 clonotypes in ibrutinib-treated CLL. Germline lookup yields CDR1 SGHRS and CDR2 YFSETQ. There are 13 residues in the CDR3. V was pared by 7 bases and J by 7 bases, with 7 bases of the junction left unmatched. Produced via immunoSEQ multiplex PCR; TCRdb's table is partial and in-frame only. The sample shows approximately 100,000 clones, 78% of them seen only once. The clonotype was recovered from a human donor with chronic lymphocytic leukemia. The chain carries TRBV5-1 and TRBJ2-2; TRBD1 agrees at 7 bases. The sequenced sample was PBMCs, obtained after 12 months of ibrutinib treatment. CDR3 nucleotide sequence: TGCGCCAGCTATACAGGGGCTGGCGGGGAGCTGTTTTTT. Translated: CASYTGAGGELFF.